In its sample, the clone carrying this T cell receptor (beta chain) is large. The data derive from a study of tumour-infiltrating T cells in Burkitt lymphoma. Only in-frame clones appear in the TCRdb table, and some are missing; sequencing was by immunoSEQ multiplex PCR. The data hold about 1,100 clones, with about 16% observed a single time. The CDR3 contains 11 residues. Trimming pared 5 bases from V and 6 bases from J, leaving 8 bases between. The germline V gene encodes CDR1 SGHRS and CDR2 YFSETQ. Sequenced input: tumor tissue. The chain combines TRBV5-1 with TRBJ1-1, with TRBD1 as a possible D gene (5 bases). The clonotype comes from a human donor with Burkitt lymphoma. The CDR3 protein is CASRSGSEAFF. CDR3 nucleotides: TGCGCCAGCAGATCAGGGTCTGAAGCTTTCTTT. The variable domain in full, with the rest retrieved from reference TRBV5-1 and TRBJ1-1, is KAGVTQTPRYLIKTRGQQVTLSCSPISGHRSVSWYQQTPGQGLQFLFEYFSETQRNKGNFPGRFSGRQFSNSRSEMNVSTLELGDSALYLCASRSGSEAFFGQGTRLTVV.